This T cell receptor beta chain was identified during a study of beta chain features in type 1 diabetes. Findings of the study overall: When Type 1 diabetes patients were examined, their TCRB CDR3s proved moderately but significantly shorter in all four CD4+ subsets. For TCRB rearrangement, an influence of HLA type remained unresolved here. Relative to healthy donors, patients appeared to have naive, central memory and Treg TCRB repertoires that were more similar.

This clone was picked up a small number of times. No antigen is known for it. The authors reverse transcribed all of the isolated RNA, so sequencing captured expressed TCRB transcripts. Samples of naive, central memory and regulatory T cells yielded a mean of about 3.4 million reads. Only in-frame clones appear in the TCRdb table, and some are missing; sequencing was by immunoSEQ multiplex PCR. The sample yields 310,000 or so clones, approximately 10% seen once. The CDR3 spans 14 residues. V lost 3 bases, J lost 0 bases, and 8 bases lay in between. Germline CDR1 and CDR2: LNHDA and SQIVND (reference sequence).

The clonotype originates from a man aged 25 to 40 with type 1 diabetes. Sample: central memory CD4+ T cells from blood. The chain couples TRBV19 to TRBJ1-1, with a weak D call TRBD1 (6 bases). The CDR3 sequence is CASSMTGLNTEAFF. CDR3 sequence (DNA): TGTGCCAGTAGTATGACAGGATTGAACACTGAAGCTTTCTTT.